In this sample, the clone carrying this T cell receptor beta chain turned up once. The CDR3 spans 15 residues. Germline V gene data show CDR1 as PRHDT and CDR2 as FYEKMQ (reference sequence). Germline trimming cut 5 bases from V and 7 bases from J; bases unmatched to any gene: 6. Libraries were prepared by immunoSEQ multiplex PCR; TCRdb keeps only in-frame clonotypes and omits some of them. Of 75,000 to 100,000 clones in the sample, roughly 96% were seen once. These data are taken from a study of technical replicates of blood from a few donors. The chain uses TRBV13 and TRBJ2-1; 12 nucleotides line up with TRBD2. The TCR was taken from a human donor in good health. The sample was T cells isolated from PBMCs. The CDR3 nucleotides are TGTGCCAGCAGCCTGGGACTAGCGGGTGTAAATGAGCAGTTCTTC. It encodes CASSLGLAGVNEQFF.